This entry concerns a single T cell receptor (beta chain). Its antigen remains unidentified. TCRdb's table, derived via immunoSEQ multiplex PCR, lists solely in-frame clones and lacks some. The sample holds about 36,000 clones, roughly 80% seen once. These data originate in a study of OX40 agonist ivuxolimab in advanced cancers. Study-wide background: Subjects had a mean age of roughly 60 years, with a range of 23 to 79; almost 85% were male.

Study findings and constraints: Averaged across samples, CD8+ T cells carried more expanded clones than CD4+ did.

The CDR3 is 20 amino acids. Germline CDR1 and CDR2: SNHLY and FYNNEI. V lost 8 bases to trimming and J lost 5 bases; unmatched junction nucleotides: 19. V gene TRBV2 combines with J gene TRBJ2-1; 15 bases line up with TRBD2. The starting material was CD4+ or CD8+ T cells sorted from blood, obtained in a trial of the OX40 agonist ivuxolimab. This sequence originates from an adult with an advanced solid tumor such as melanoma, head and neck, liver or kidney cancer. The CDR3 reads CASSPQGLAGGLEFHNEQFF. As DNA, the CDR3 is TGTGCCAGCTCACCCCAAGGACTAGCGGGAGGGCTCGAGTTTCACAATGAGCAGTTCTTC. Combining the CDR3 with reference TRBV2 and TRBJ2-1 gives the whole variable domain EPEVTQTPSHQVTQMGQEVILRCVPISNHLYFYWYRQILGQKVEFLVSFYNNEISEKSEIFDDQFSVERPDGSNFTLKIRSTKLEDSAMYFCASSPQGLAGGLEFHNEQFFGPGTRLTVL.